Detailed here is one T cell receptor beta chain. Which antigen it targets is not known. One base away there is no much larger clone; base qualities are not given. Library construction relied on the immunoSEQ multiplex PCR assay. For the multiplex PCR, a mixture combining 60 forward primers for TCR Vbeta segments and 13 reverse primers for TCR Jbeta segments was used. A multiplex PCR assay on genomic DNA amplified the CDR3 region of rearranged TCR beta genes. Amplified TCR beta libraries were sequenced as 87-base-pair reads on the Illumina HiSeq System. The authors processed their data as follows. In a later analysis, some 80 million unique TCR beta chains were counted across the roughly 670 repertoires, and around 10 million of these chains were shared by at least two donors. Raw reads were error-corrected and collapsed into unique sequences with a nearest-neighbor algorithm that merged closely related sequences to remove PCR and sequencing errors. CDR3 sequences were aligned to IMGT reference sequences to assign V, D and J gene segments. For a sequence to be retained, at least a six-nucleotide match to both a V gene segment and a J gene segment was required. A rearrangement was called productive if the CDR3 had no stop codons and remained in frame with V and J, and every other rearrangement was called non-productive. CDR3 was defined according to IMGT convention as the region running from the second conserved V-encoded cysteine to the conserved J-encoded phenylalanine. The earlier analysis of 500 to 650 of the donors excluded any sequence lacking an unambiguous match to a single V gene segment. In an earlier analysis of a few hundred of the donors, V segments were called functional above 56.7% productive rearrangements and were called segregating when the between-donor standard deviation exceeded 5%. A statistical classification framework was developed to diagnose cytomegalovirus status using the catalog of TCR beta chain sequences. V and J gene assignment, in a later analysis, came from comparing TCR nucleotide sequences with IMGT/GENE-DB human TR gene sequences. A later analysis assigned CDR3 sequences and most-parsimonious VDJ recombination scenarios with the TCRdist pipeline. In a later analysis, each TCR beta chain was defined by its CDR3 amino acid sequence together with its V-gene family, and reads lacking a unique V-gene family were excluded. In a later analysis, approximately 590 highly shared, low-generation-probability nucleotide sequences were removed to address suspected cross-contamination and a sequencing artifact. For each public chain, a later analysis derived a clonal expansion index from normalized ranks of inferred template counts within each repertoire. Generation probabilities in a later analysis came from a VDJ recombination model fitted to out-of-frame rearrangements, and those results were checked against IGoR. In a later analysis, TCR-TCR, TCR-HLA and TCR-CMV co-occurrence was scored with hypergeometric tests, and a repertoire-size bias correction was applied to TCR pairs. In a later analysis, false discovery rates were estimated by permuting HLA or CMV assignments 20 times. A later analysis grouped co-occurring TCRs with DBSCAN, adding TCRdist sequence similarity when clustering within HLA-allele-positive subsets. Co-occurrence clustering excluded repertoires with fewer than 30,000 or more than 120,000 public chains, plus five with anomalous nucleotide sharing. What TCRdb holds here is the immuneACCESS table cut down to in-frame rearrangements. Part of the clones is not present; checked against another copy, under half of the missing clones reflect an unresolved V gene, and the others are unexplained. That table supplies the V and J calls and clone size; D and trimming were determined from the DNA. The sample table records under 200,000 clones; around 78% of these occur just once. The top ten clones comprise about 2.1% of the sample.

The sample comes from a study of cytomegalovirus exposure and HLA in healthy donors (dated by TCRdb to the late 2010s). Regarding the research as a whole: According to an earlier analysis of 550 to 750 of the donors, about 170 million T cells yielded 100 million or so unique TCR beta sequences and more than 250 Gb of sequence data. An early release covering roughly 600 HLA-typed donors comprised about 300 gigabases of sequencing data and around 80 million unique TCR sequences. On average, 235,054 unique TCR beta nucleotide sequences were sequenced per donor among 398 genotyped donors of the cohort, with about 17% of those sequences being non-productive. Donor age, sex, ethnicity and CMV serostatus were compiled alongside the repertoire data. The study aimed to test whether cataloging public T cell receptors could reveal signatures of past pathogen exposure. In addition to the first cohort of 666 subjects, a separate validation cohort of approximately 110 different subjects was used. Roughly 5 DR-DQ haplotypes were treated as single units for association and clustering because of strong linkage in the cohort. All discovery cohort repertoires had been generated using a single sequencing platform. An earlier analysis of about 620 of the donors applied high-throughput TCR beta sequencing to assess whether each TCR beta V gene segment acted as functional or pseudogenic. A later analysis re-examined previously published TCR beta repertoires from about 700 donors and added high-resolution HLA genotyping to investigate patterns of TCR occurrence. HLA typing included class I and class II loci at four-digit resolution. The study combined high-throughput TCR immunosequencing, statistical association of individual TCRs with disease status, and machine learning to predict cytomegalovirus infection status. Of the roughly 400 genotyped donors, approximately 81% were placed in the genetic ancestry cluster associated with self-reported Caucasian donors. Rather than drawing on any new phenotypic data, the later analysis identified candidate immune exposures from TCR beta sequences and the way those sequences occurred across donors. A later genetic analysis used genome-wide SNP genotypes for about 65% of the roughly 670 donors, treating that subset as a discovery cohort. Typing coverage varied by locus: roughly 629-640 donors for A, B, C, DRB1 and DQB1; roughly 520 for DQA1; over 600 for DPA1; about 450 for DPB1. The study profiled the T cell repertoires of under 700 subjects by immunosequencing and related them to cytomegalovirus serostatus. Broad study findings and their caveats: Only TCR beta chains were sequenced in this cohort, and the absence of alpha or paired-chain data limited detectable features. A further reported finding was that TCR beta sequences accurately predicted the HLA-A and HLA-B alleles for most subjects in the first cohort. In an earlier analysis of some 500 of the donors, most TCR beta V segments appeared in productive rearrangements about 87% or about 30% of the time, broadly matching IMGT annotations. A later analysis reported that several top co-occurrence clusters appeared linked to parvovirus B19, influenza, CMV and Epstein-Barr virus. Linkage disequilibrium might explain the correlated functional status among segregating V segments, but an unknown experimental factor could not be ruled out. Immune exposure information for the cohort was limited to CMV serostatus. According to a later analysis, most CMV-associated TCR beta chains appeared to be HLA-restricted, and the HLA associations seemed to be driven largely by CMV exposure. The authors suggested that the approach could potentially be extended to other disease states and immunological phenotypes. In a later analysis, HLA-associated TCR beta chains were found to be more clonally expanded and to have lower generation probabilities than equally common non-associated chains. The classifier was reported to diagnose cytomegalovirus status with high specificity and sensitivity in both the original and validation cohorts. Assigning TCR associations to individual alleles was difficult when HLA alleles, especially DR and DQ, strongly co-occurred. A later analysis found that TCR association rates varied across HLA loci, with DRB1 alleles showing the most associated TCRs and HLA-C alleles the fewest. V-gene and J-gene trimming of TCR beta chains was associated with a missense DCLRE1C variant in a later genetic analysis, and the association was replicated in an independent cohort. Some IMGT-functional V segments, including TRBV6-2 and TRBV6-3, could not be told apart with the 87-base-pair reads, so those segments were excluded. A later analysis associated some 17,000 TCR beta sequences with specific HLA alleles at a false discovery rate of 0.05. Most TCR sequences were observed very rarely across donors, whereas some public TCRs were present in many individuals. The study gave a list of 150 to 200 TCR beta chains associated with cytomegalovirus. Three of the identified cytomegalovirus-associated TCR beta chains were confirmed in vitro to be specific for cytomegalovirus antigens. Approximately 16 rarely observed V segments, including chromosome 9 orphons, were excluded from the earlier analysis of a few hundred of the donors because counts were too low. Because some donors lacked HLA typing at each locus, the association tests relied only on the typed subset. Sequencing depth was assumed to be roughly uniform across donors in the presence/absence analyses, though that assumption may not hold. A cluster of highly shared sequence variants was judged likely to represent a technical artifact of the sequencing pipeline. In a later genetic analysis, fewer N-insertions in productive TCRs were reported among donors in an Asian-associated ancestry cluster than the approximately 670-donor mean.

The cohort consisted of more than 650 healthy bone marrow donors. Cohort members were all nominally healthy when sampled, although unrecorded immune exposures were likely present. The donor was CMV seropositive and belonged to the group of more than 250 seropositive cohort members. A peripheral blood sample was collected from each donor, and TCR beta sequencing was performed on peripheral blood mononuclear cells. The Qiagen DNeasy Blood Extraction Kit was used to extract genomic DNA from the blood cell samples. The CDR3 contains 15 residues, cysteine and phenylalanine counted. The only DNA kept is the CDR3, 45 bases in frame from the first base. Germline trimming amounts to 5 bases on V and 3 bases on J, with 6 as the count of junction bases outside the gene matches. For CDR1 and CDR2, the germline V gene (reference sequence) lists LNHDA and SQIVND.

The V and J segments used are TRBV19 and TRBJ1-4, with 7 bases aligning to TRBD1. This clonotype originated in a woman aged 25-40 years in good health and CMV-seropositive. Sample: PBMCs. In nucleotides, the sequence is TGTGCCAGTAGTTCGCACAGGGGAGCTAATGAAAAACTGTTTTTT. This codes for CASSSHRGANEKLFF. Here the CDR3 is joined to the reference TRBV19 and TRBJ1-4 genes, and the full variable domain is: DGGITQSPKYLFRKEGQNVTLSCEQNLNHDAMYWYRQDPGQGLRLIYYSQIVNDFQKGDIAEGYSVSREKKESFPLTVTSAQKNPTAFYLCASSSHRGANEKLFFGSGTQLSVL.